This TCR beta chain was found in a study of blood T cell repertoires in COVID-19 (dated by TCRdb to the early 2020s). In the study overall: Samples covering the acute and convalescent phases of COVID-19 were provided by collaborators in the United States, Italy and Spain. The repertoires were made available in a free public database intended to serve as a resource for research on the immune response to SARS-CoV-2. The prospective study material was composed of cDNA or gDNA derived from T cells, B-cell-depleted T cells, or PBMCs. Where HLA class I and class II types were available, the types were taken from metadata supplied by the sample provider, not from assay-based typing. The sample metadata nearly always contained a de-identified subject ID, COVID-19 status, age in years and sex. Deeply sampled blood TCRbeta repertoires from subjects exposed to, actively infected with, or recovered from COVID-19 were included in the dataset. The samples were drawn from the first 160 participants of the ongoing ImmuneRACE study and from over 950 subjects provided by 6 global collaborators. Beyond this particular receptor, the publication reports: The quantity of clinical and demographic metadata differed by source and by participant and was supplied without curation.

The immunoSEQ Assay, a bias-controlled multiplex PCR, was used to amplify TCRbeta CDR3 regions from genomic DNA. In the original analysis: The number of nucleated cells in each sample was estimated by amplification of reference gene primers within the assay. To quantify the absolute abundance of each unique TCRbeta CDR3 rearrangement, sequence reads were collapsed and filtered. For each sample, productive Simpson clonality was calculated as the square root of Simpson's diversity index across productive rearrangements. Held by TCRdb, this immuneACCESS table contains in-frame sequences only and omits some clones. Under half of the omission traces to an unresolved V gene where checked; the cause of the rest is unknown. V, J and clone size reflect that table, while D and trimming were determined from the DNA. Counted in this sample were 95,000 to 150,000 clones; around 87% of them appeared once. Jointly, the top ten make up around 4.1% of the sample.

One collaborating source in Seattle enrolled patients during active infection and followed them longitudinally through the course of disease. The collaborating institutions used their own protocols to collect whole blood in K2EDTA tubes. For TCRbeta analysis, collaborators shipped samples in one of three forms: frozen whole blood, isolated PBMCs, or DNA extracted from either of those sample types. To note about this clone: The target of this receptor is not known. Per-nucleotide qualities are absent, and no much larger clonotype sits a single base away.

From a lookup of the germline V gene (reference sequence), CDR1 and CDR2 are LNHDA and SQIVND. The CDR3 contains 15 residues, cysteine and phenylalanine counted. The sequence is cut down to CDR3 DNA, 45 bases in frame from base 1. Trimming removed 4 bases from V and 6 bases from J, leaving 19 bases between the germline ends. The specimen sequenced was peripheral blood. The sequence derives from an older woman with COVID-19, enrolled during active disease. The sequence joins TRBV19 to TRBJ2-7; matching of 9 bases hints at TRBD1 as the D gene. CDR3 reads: CASSTPGGTGIEQYF. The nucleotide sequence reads TGTGCCAGTAGTACCCCGGGAGGGACAGGGATCGAGCAGTACTTC.